This is a list of T cell receptor beta chains from one sample in a study of T cells in Graves' hyperthyroidism and ophthalmopathy. TCRdb recomputed calls from the multiplex PCR reads with MiXCR, one row per CDR3 protein. The table shows roughly 500,000 distinct CDR3 sequences, with approximately 23% occurring only once. Sequencing used blood. The receptors were sampled from an older woman with Graves' ophthalmopathy. Both conserved end residues are part of each CDR3. D genes are given only for firm matches. Where a row states a size, it is once, few, many or the class of an expanded clone; other rows omit it.

j_gene: TRBJ1-2
abundance: .
v_gene: TRBV7-9
d_gene: .
CDR3nt: TGTGCCAGCAGCCCCCCAGGGGACGGGTACTATGGCTACACCTTC
CDR3aa: CASSPPGDGYYGYTF

j_gene: TRBJ2-2
abundance: many
v_gene: TRBV27
d_gene: TRBD2
CDR3nt: TGTGCCAGCAGCATTCCAGGGCCTAGCGGGAGGCACACCGGGGAGCTGTTTTTT
CDR3aa: CASSIPGPSGRHTGELFF

j_gene: TRBJ2-2
abundance: few
v_gene: TRBV6-2/TRBV6-3
d_gene: TRBD1
CDR3nt: TGTGCCAGCGTGGACAGGGTTAGCGGGGAGCTGTTTTTT
CDR3aa: CASVDRVSGELFF

j_gene: TRBJ1-6
abundance: .
v_gene: TRBV9
d_gene: .
CDR3nt: TGTGCCAGCAGCGTAGAGGGGAGTACAGCCAGTAATTCACCCCTCCACTTT
CDR3aa: CASSVEGSTASNSPLHF

j_gene: TRBJ2-7
abundance: few
v_gene: TRBV12-3/TRBV12-4
d_gene: .
CDR3nt: TGTGCCAGCAGCACCTATCGGGAGCAGTACTTC
CDR3aa: CASSTYREQYF

j_gene: TRBJ2-1
abundance: many
v_gene: TRBV29-1
d_gene: TRBD2
CDR3nt: TGCAGCGTTGGGAGCGGGAGGGCGGCGAATGAGCAGTTCTTC
CDR3aa: CSVGSGRAANEQFF

j_gene: TRBJ2-1
abundance: .
v_gene: TRBV20-1
d_gene: .
CDR3nt: TGCAGTGCTAGAGATTCGGGCGGTATAACGGGTGAGCAGTTCTTC
CDR3aa: CSARDSGGITGEQFF

j_gene: TRBJ2-1
abundance: .
v_gene: TRBV3-1
d_gene: TRBD1
CDR3nt: TGTGCCAGCAGCCAAGATCTTGCAGGGGATTACAGGGGCTCCTACAATGAGCAGTTCTTC
CDR3aa: CASSQDLAGDYRGSYNEQFF

j_gene: TRBJ1-2
abundance: many
v_gene: TRBV6-1
d_gene: TRBD1
CDR3nt: TGTGCCGCTCGGGACAGGGGGCCCTATGGCTACACCTTC
CDR3aa: CAARDRGPYGYTF

j_gene: TRBJ2-1
abundance: .
v_gene: TRBV11-3
d_gene: .
CDR3nt: TGTGCCAGCAGCTTAGTCCCCAGGGGCGAGCAGTTCTTC
CDR3aa: CASSLVPRGEQFF

j_gene: TRBJ2-3
abundance: .
v_gene: TRBV5-1
d_gene: TRBD2
CDR3nt: TGCGCCAGCAGCTTGAGGACTAGTGGAGATACGCAGTATTTT
CDR3aa: CASSLRTSGDTQYF

j_gene: TRBJ2-4
abundance: few
v_gene: TRBV7-2
d_gene: TRBD1
CDR3nt: TGTGCCAGCAGCTCAGGACAGGGAAACATTCAGTACTTC
CDR3aa: CASSSGQGNIQYF

j_gene: TRBJ1-1
abundance: many
v_gene: TRBV27
d_gene: .
CDR3nt: TGTGCCAGCAGTTTAATATCGAACACTGAAGCTTTCTTT
CDR3aa: CASSLISNTEAFF

j_gene: TRBJ2-1
abundance: .
v_gene: TRBV29-1
d_gene: TRBD2
CDR3nt: TGCAGTGCGACTAGCGGGAGAACTGAGCAGTTCTTC
CDR3aa: CSATSGRTEQFF

j_gene: TRBJ2-7
abundance: many
v_gene: TRBV28
d_gene: TRBD1
CDR3nt: TGTGCCAGCAGTTTATGGCAGGGGGCGAGGACCTACGAGCAGTACTTC
CDR3aa: CASSLWQGARTYEQYF

j_gene: TRBJ2-1
abundance: few
v_gene: TRBV7-9
d_gene: TRBD2
CDR3nt: TGTGCCAGCAGCTTAGTCTCGGGAGGGCCGGGGAATGAGCAGTTCTTC
CDR3aa: CASSLVSGGPGNEQFF

j_gene: TRBJ2-3
abundance: .
v_gene: TRBV10-3
d_gene: .
CDR3nt: TGTGCCATCAGTGAGGTCCAGTCAGATACGCAGTATTTT
CDR3aa: CAISEVQSDTQYF

j_gene: TRBJ2-3
abundance: .
v_gene: TRBV13
d_gene: TRBD2
CDR3nt: TGTGCCAGCAGCTTGACTAGCGGGACGGTAGGCACAGATACGCAGTATTTT
CDR3aa: CASSLTSGTVGTDTQYF

j_gene: TRBJ2-4
abundance: few
v_gene: TRBV11-2
d_gene: .
CDR3nt: TGTGCCAGCAGCTTAGGAGGGGACATTCAGTACTTC
CDR3aa: CASSLGGDIQYF

j_gene: TRBJ2-6
abundance: .
v_gene: TRBV19
d_gene: .
CDR3nt: TGTGCCAGTAGTCTAGGGGGTTTTGGGGCCAACGTCCTGACTTTC
CDR3aa: CASSLGGFGANVLTF

j_gene: TRBJ2-7
abundance: few
v_gene: TRBV20-1
d_gene: TRBD2
CDR3nt: TGCAGTGCTAAGACGGGAGGGCGCGAGCAGTACTTC
CDR3aa: CSAKTGGREQYF

j_gene: TRBJ2-2
abundance: few
v_gene: TRBV20-1
d_gene: .
CDR3nt: TGCAGTGCTAGAGTGGCCAGGGTGAGCGGGGAGCTGTTTTTT
CDR3aa: CSARVARVSGELFF

j_gene: TRBJ2-1
abundance: .
v_gene: TRBV30
d_gene: .
CDR3nt: TGTGCCTGGACTGGGACTGAGCAGTTCTTC
CDR3aa: CAWTGTEQFF

j_gene: TRBJ1-1
abundance: .
v_gene: TRBV18
d_gene: .
CDR3nt: TGTGCCAGCTCACCAAAGGAATTGAACACTGAAGCTTTCTTT
CDR3aa: CASSPKELNTEAFF

j_gene: TRBJ2-6
abundance: .
v_gene: TRBV11-2
d_gene: .
CDR3nt: TGTGCCAGCAGCCCTAGTGGGGGCTTTGGGGCCAACGTCCTGACTTTC
CDR3aa: CASSPSGGFGANVLTF

j_gene: TRBJ1-1
abundance: .
v_gene: TRBV9
d_gene: .
CDR3nt: TGTGCCAGCAGCGTAGTGGGCAGTCCTGAAGCTTTCTTT
CDR3aa: CASSVVGSPEAFF

j_gene: TRBJ1-5
abundance: .
v_gene: TRBV19
d_gene: .
CDR3nt: TGTGCCAGTAGTATAGATTGGGTTCAGCCCCAGCATTTT
CDR3aa: CASSIDWVQPQHF

j_gene: TRBJ2-1
abundance: many
v_gene: TRBV7-3
d_gene: .
CDR3nt: TGTGCCAGCAGCTTAACGGCTTCGACGCGGTACAATGAGCAGTTCTTC
CDR3aa: CASSLTASTRYNEQFF

j_gene: TRBJ2-5
abundance: few
v_gene: TRBV7-8
d_gene: .
CDR3nt: TGTGCCAGCAGCTTAGCGTACAGACAAGAGACCCAGTACTTC
CDR3aa: CASSLAYRQETQYF

j_gene: TRBJ2-2
abundance: .
v_gene: TRBV27
d_gene: .
CDR3nt: TGTGCCAGCAGTTCCCGGGACTTAAACACCGGGGAGCTGTTTTTT
CDR3aa: CASSSRDLNTGELFF

j_gene: TRBJ2-2
abundance: few
v_gene: TRBV7-9
d_gene: .
CDR3nt: TGTGCCAGCAGCCCCACCCGGGAGCTGTTTTTT
CDR3aa: CASSPTRELFF

j_gene: TRBJ1-3
abundance: few
v_gene: TRBV7-9
d_gene: .
CDR3nt: TGTGCCGCTTTTGGGGCAGCCCAATCTGGAAACACCATATATTTT
CDR3aa: CAAFGAAQSGNTIYF

j_gene: TRBJ1-2
abundance: .
v_gene: TRBV5-1
d_gene: .
CDR3nt: TGCGCCAGCGGCCATGGAGCCGACGGCTACACCTTC
CDR3aa: CASGHGADGYTF

j_gene: TRBJ1-1
abundance: .
v_gene: TRBV5-1
d_gene: .
CDR3nt: TGCGCCAGCAGCCCCACCCCGCAGGGGAACACTGAAGCTTTCTTT
CDR3aa: CASSPTPQGNTEAFF

j_gene: TRBJ2-2
abundance: few
v_gene: TRBV7-3
d_gene: .
CDR3nt: TGTGCCAGCAGCTTATATCCAGGGAACGCCGGGGAGCTGTTTTTT
CDR3aa: CASSLYPGNAGELFF

j_gene: TRBJ2-2
abundance: .
v_gene: TRBV6-2/TRBV6-3
d_gene: .
CDR3nt: TGTGCCAGCAGTTACTCGCTTGGACTTACGAACACCGGGGAGCTGTTTTTT
CDR3aa: CASSYSLGLTNTGELFF

j_gene: TRBJ2-7
abundance: .
v_gene: TRBV27
d_gene: TRBD2
CDR3nt: TGTGCCAGCAGAACTTTAGCGGGAGGGCCCCACGAGCAGTACTTC
CDR3aa: CASRTLAGGPHEQYF

j_gene: TRBJ2-5
abundance: .
v_gene: TRBV6-1
d_gene: TRBD2
CDR3nt: TGTGCCAGCAGGGCCCAGCGACTAGCGGGAGTTGAGACCCAGTACTTC
CDR3aa: CASRAQRLAGVETQYF

j_gene: TRBJ1-5
abundance: .
v_gene: TRBV20-1
d_gene: .
CDR3nt: TGCAGTGCTCTTATTCCGGGACTATATTCCCATCAGCCCCAGCATTTT
CDR3aa: CSALIPGLYSHQPQHF

j_gene: TRBJ2-7
abundance: many
v_gene: TRBV11-2
d_gene: TRBD2
CDR3nt: TGTGCCAGCAGCTTAGTAGCTAGCGGAGGTTCCTACGAGCAGTACTTC
CDR3aa: CASSLVASGGSYEQYF

j_gene: TRBJ2-2
abundance: .
v_gene: TRBV12-3/TRBV12-4
d_gene: .
CDR3nt: TGTGCCAGCAGTTTAGAGCGGAGGCGGAACACCGGGGAGCTGTTTTTT
CDR3aa: CASSLERRRNTGELFF

j_gene: TRBJ1-2
abundance: .
v_gene: TRBV3-1
d_gene: TRBD1
CDR3nt: TGTGCCAGCAGCGCACAGGGGCAGATCTCCTATAACTATGGCTACACCTTC
CDR3aa: CASSAQGQISYNYGYTF

j_gene: TRBJ2-2
abundance: .
v_gene: TRBV9
d_gene: TRBD1
CDR3nt: TGTGCCAGCAGCGTATCTCCGGGACAGGGACGGGAGCTGTTTTTT
CDR3aa: CASSVSPGQGRELFF

j_gene: TRBJ2-7
abundance: .
v_gene: TRBV6-1
d_gene: TRBD2
CDR3nt: TGTGCCAGCAGTGAACAGAAGGGAGGGTACGAGCAGTACTTC
CDR3aa: CASSEQKGGYEQYF

j_gene: TRBJ2-4
abundance: .
v_gene: TRBV9
d_gene: TRBD1
CDR3nt: TGTGCCAGCACTAGACAGGGTTCGAGTCAGTACTTC
CDR3aa: CASTRQGSSQYF

j_gene: TRBJ1-6
abundance: few
v_gene: TRBV27
d_gene: TRBD1
CDR3nt: TGTGCCAGCAGTCTAGACACAGGGGGGTCACCCCTCCACTTT
CDR3aa: CASSLDTGGSPLHF

j_gene: TRBJ1-2
abundance: .
v_gene: TRBV19
d_gene: TRBD1
CDR3nt: TGTGCCAGTAGTTCCCGACAGGGAGGCTATGGCTACACCTTC
CDR3aa: CASSSRQGGYGYTF

j_gene: TRBJ2-7
abundance: many
v_gene: TRBV28
d_gene: .
CDR3nt: TGTGCCAGCAGTTTGGGGGGGGGCTTGTACGAGCAGTACTTC
CDR3aa: CASSLGGGLYEQYF

j_gene: TRBJ1-1
abundance: many
v_gene: TRBV6-1
d_gene: .
CDR3nt: TGTGCCAGCAGGGAGACAGGGAACACTGAAGCTTTCTTT
CDR3aa: CASRETGNTEAFF

j_gene: TRBJ1-5
abundance: .
v_gene: TRBV28
d_gene: .
CDR3nt: TGTGCCAGCAGCCAAGATCTGTACAGCGATCAGCCCCAGCATTTT
CDR3aa: CASSQDLYSDQPQHF

j_gene: TRBJ1-1
abundance: few
v_gene: TRBV6-4
d_gene: TRBD1
CDR3nt: TGTGCCAGTCCTTGGCAGGGGGGAGCTTTCTTT
CDR3aa: CASPWQGGAFF

j_gene: TRBJ2-1
abundance: few
v_gene: TRBV5-6
d_gene: .
CDR3nt: TGTGCCAGCAGCTTGGTCGGCTTTTCGGGAAATGAGCAGTTCTTC
CDR3aa: CASSLVGFSGNEQFF

j_gene: TRBJ1-5
abundance: many
v_gene: TRBV27
d_gene: .
CDR3nt: TGTGCCAGCAGACCGTCCGGATTCGTCGGCTCCAATCAGCCCCAGCATTTT
CDR3aa: CASRPSGFVGSNQPQHF